These 31 T cell receptor beta chains originate from one sample sequenced in a study of CD8+CD57+ T cells in acquired aplastic anemia. Individuals selected for sequencing had exhibited CD8+CD57+ cell expansion on flow cytometry. Using genomic DNA as the template, TCR beta VDJ and CDR3 profiling was carried out. One entry per CDR3 protein, called by TCRdb with MiXCR from the reads. This table has some 170,000 distinct CDR3 sequences, 60% to 80% appearing once. Sequenced: sorted CD4+, CD8+, or CD8+CD57+ T cells (not recorded which) from PBMCs. The receptor set was obtained from a human donor with aplastic anemia.

The chain uses TRBV7-9 and TRBJ2-7; 7 bases are a match to TRBD1. Germline values: CDR1 SEHNR, CDR2 FQNEAQ (reference sequence). This CDR3 comprises 16 residues. The ends lost 5 bases at V and 1 base at J; junction bases unmatched: 11. The CDR3 nucleotides are TGTGCCAGCAGCACTAGGGACAGTTCGCTTTCCTACGAGCAGTACTTC. It is translated as CASSTRDSSLSYEQYF.

As to this clonotype: Sequence at one end of the junction differs from germline and may be a read error. The V gene is TRBV7-9, the J gene TRBJ2-1; D uncertain. Germline V gene sequence: CDR1 SEHNR, CDR2 FQNEAQ (reference sequence). CDR3 length: 15 residues. CDR3 residues: CASSPWSSSNNEQFF. The CDR3 DNA reads as TGCGCCAGCAGCCCTTGGTCCAGTTCTAACAATGAGCAGTTCTTC.

The chain has TRBV10-2 and TRBJ1-1; TRBD1 might be the D (5 bases). Germline V gene data show CDR1 as WSHSY and CDR2 as SAAADI. This CDR3 has 15 residues. Trimming left V 2 bases short and J 3 bases short, with 13 bases between. The CDR3 DNA reads as TGCGCCAGCAGTGAGGCCTTGACAGCCTACACTGAAGCTTTCTTT. It specifies CASSEALTAYTEAFF.

The chain carries TRBV7-2 and TRBJ2-1, with 10 bases fitting TRBD1. The better agreement between TRBJ2-7 and the DNA end casts doubt on the J call. The CDR3 has 16 amino acids. Germline values: CDR1 SGHTA, CDR2 FQGNSA. The CDR3 nucleotides are TGTGCCAGCAGCTTAGTTGGGGACAGGGGCCTCTACGAGCAGTACTTC. Translating gives CASSLVGDRGLYEQYF.

The chain joins TRBV25-1 to TRBJ2-1; TRBD2 agrees at 10 bases. J gave up 7 bases and V 5 bases, and 5 bases lay outside the gene matches. The CDR3 has 14 amino acids. The germline CDR1 and CDR2 sequences are MGHDK and SYGVNS. This CDR3 reads CASSRAGGLNEQFF. CDR3 in DNA: TGTGCCAGCAGTCGAGCGGGAGGGTTGAATGAGCAGTTCTTC. Based on the CDR3 plus reference TRBV25-1 and TRBJ2-1, the full variable domain is EADIYQTPRYLVIGTGKKITLECSQTMGHDKMYWYQQDPGMELHLIHYSYGVNSTEKGDLSSESTVSRIRTEHFPLTLESARPSHTSQYLCASSRAGGLNEQFFGPGTRLTVL.

In its sample, this clonotype was seen a few times. This sequence joins TRBV20-1 and TRBJ2-7; D is perhaps TRBD1 or TRBD2 (5 bases each). Trimming cost V 6 bases and J 7 bases, with 19 bases left between them. The CDR3 consists of 13 residues. CDR1 is DFQATT, CDR2 SNEGSKA, per germline (reference sequence). CDR3 amino acids: CSALRDALGEQYF. CDR3 nucleotide sequence: TGCAGTGCGCTCCGGGACGCGCTGGGGGAGCAGTACTTC.

This clonotype turned up a few times. The chain combines TRBV9 with TRBJ2-5; 8 positions match TRBD2. Germline CDR1 is SGDLS and CDR2 is YYNGEE. The CDR3 is 13 amino acids. Losses at the gene ends were 4 bases for V and 5 bases for J; bases not matched to a gene: 4. The CDR3 nucleotides read TGTGCCAGCAGCCCTTCTAGCGGGGAGACCCAGTACTTC. Amino acid sequence: CASSPSSGETQYF.

The chain uses TRBV10-3 and TRBJ1-4; no firm D call. The CDR3 totals 14 residues. Trimming took 11 bases from V and 6 from J, leaving 19 bases between them. The germline V gene has CDR1 ENHRY and CDR2 SYGVKD. The CDR3 DNA follows: TGTGCCGCCACGGCAGGAGAGGGTGATGAAAAACTGTTTTTT. Amino acid sequence: CAATAGEGDEKLFF.

This chain links TRBV7-3 with TRBJ2-7; tentatively, D is TRBD1 or TRBD2 (5 bases each). This CDR3 region has 14 residues. The germline V gene has CDR1 SGHTA and CDR2 FQGTGA. Trimming took 2 bases from V and 2 from J, leaving 10 bases between them. CDR3 coding DNA: TGTGCCAGCAGCTTATCAGGGACCCCCTACGAGCAGTACTTC. It codes for CASSLSGTPYEQYF.

This chain links TRBV5-6 with TRBJ2-2, with D perhaps TRBD1 (6 bases). Germline V lookup: CDR1 SGHDT, CDR2 YYEEEE. The CDR3 length is 16 residues. Trimming took off 1 base at V and 2 bases at J, with 12 bases between the two ends. The CDR3 DNA is TGTGCCAGCAGCTTGAAGGGACACCCAAACACCGGGGAGCTGTTTTTT. The encoded protein is CASSLKGHPNTGELFF.

The rearrangement joins TRBV15 to TRBJ1-6; D perhaps matches TRBD1 (6 bases). V lost 1 base and J lost 6, with 13 bases in between. Germline V gene data show CDR1 as LNHNV and CDR2 as YYDKDF (reference sequence). This CDR3 contains 16 residues. The CDR3 reads CATSRGVQGSNSPLHF. CDR3 coding DNA: TGTGCCACCAGCAGAGGGGTACAGGGAAGTAATTCACCCCTCCACTTT.

The chain has TRBV7-6 and TRBJ2-1, with 9 bases identical to TRBD1. Germline CDR1 and CDR2: SGHVS and FNYEAQ. V lost 3 bases to trimming and J lost 7 bases; unmatched junction nucleotides: 7. The CDR3 is 15 residues long. For the CDR3, the DNA is TGTGCCAGCAGCTTCGGACAGGGGAAAGGGAATGAGCAGTTCTTC. This translates into CASSFGQGKGNEQFF.

This clonotype turned up a few times. CDR3 nucleotide sequence: TGTGCCAGCAGTGACTCTGACGGGGGGGCCGTC. As protein: CASSDSDGGAV. The chain links TRBV6-4 to TRBJ2-7; 8 bases match TRBD2. Germline V lookup: CDR1 MRHNA, CDR2 SNTAGT. The CDR3 extends over 11 amino acids.

The DNA for the CDR3 is TGTGCCAGTAGGGACACAAACTCCTACGAGCAGTACTTC. Protein product: CASRDTNSYEQYF. The chain employs TRBV19 and TRBJ2-7; D is perhaps TRBD1 (5 bases). V shed 6 bases and J shed 0 bases, with 9 bases lying between them. The length of the CDR3 is 13 residues. Germline V gene data show CDR1 as LNHDA and CDR2 as SQIVND (reference sequence). Full variable domain (missing parts from reference TRBV19 and TRBJ2-7): DGGITQSPKYLFRKEGQNVTLSCEQNLNHDAMYWYRQDPGQGLRLIYYSQIVNDFQKGDIAEGYSVSREKKESFPLTVTSAQKNPTAFYLCASRDTNSYEQYFGPGTRLTVT.

This clonotype was found once. The chain recombines TRBV9 with TRBJ2-2; 9 nucleotides align to TRBD2. The germline V gene encodes CDR1 SGDLS and CDR2 YYNGEE. The V segment lost 2 bases and the J segment 3 bases; nucleotides outside the gene matches: 5. There are 16 residues in the CDR3. The CDR3 DNA reads TGTGCCAGCAGCGTCGGGGCGGGAGGGGACACCGGGGAGCTGTTTTTT. This sequence encodes CASSVGAGGDTGELFF.

V usage is TRBV27 and J usage is TRBJ2-3; D is perhaps TRBD2 (6 bases). The V gene's germline CDR1 is MNHEY and CDR2 SMNVEV (reference sequence). Trimming pared 6 bases from V and 2 bases from J, leaving 12 bases between. The CDR3 length is 14 residues. The chain's CDR3 is CASSSLAYTDTQYF. CDR3 coding DNA: TGTGCCAGCAGCTCCCTAGCGTACACAGATACGCAGTATTTT.

The chain has TRBV20-1 and TRBJ2-1; 16 bases map to TRBD2. J lost 15 bases, V lost 5 bases, and 10 bases had no gene match. The CDR3 totals 14 residues. CDR1 and CDR2 (germline): DFQATT, SNEGSKA (reference sequence). CDR3 protein: CSAARPGLAGGGFF. The CDR3 DNA is TGCAGTGCTGCCCGACCGGGACTAGCGGGAGGGGGGTTCTTC.

This rearrangement joins TRBV7-6 to TRBJ1-1; a possible D gene is TRBD1 (5 bases). V lost 1 base and J lost 1, with 13 bases in between. This CDR3 region has 16 residues. Germline loops: CDR1 SGHVS, CDR2 FNYEAQ. CDR3 in DNA: TGTGCCAGCAGCTTAGAAACAGGACAAAAGAACACTGAAGCTTTCTTT. Its translation: CASSLETGQKNTEAFF.

The chain employs TRBV7-2 and TRBJ1-2, with a weak D call TRBD1 (5 bases). The length of the CDR3 is 13 residues. V lost 5 bases and J lost 4, with 11 bases in between. CDR1 SGHTA and CDR2 FQGNSA come from the germline V gene. Here the CDR3 reads CASSPRTSYGYTF. As DNA, the CDR3 is TGTGCCAGCAGCCCGCGGACAAGCTATGGCTACACCTTC.

The V call is TRBV5-1, the J call TRBJ1-2; maybe TRBD1 (6 bases). The CDR3 contains 15 residues. Germline V gives CDR1 SGHRS, CDR2 YFSETQ. Trimming removed 5 bases at V and 5 bases at J, with 19 bases between. The CDR3 here is CASSFGGSTRYGYTF. The CDR3 coding sequence is TGCGCCAGCAGTTTCGGGGGCAGCACACGGTATGGCTACACCTTC.

This chain joins TRBV10-3 and TRBJ1-1, with D perhaps TRBD1 (5 bases). The germline V and J ends were trimmed by 6 bases and 0 bases, with 11 bases remaining between them. Germline V gene sequence: CDR1 ENHRY, CDR2 SYGVKD. This CDR3 region has 14 residues. The CDR3 spells CAIRAGTLNTEAFF. Written as DNA, the CDR3 is TGTGCCATCAGGGCAGGGACCCTGAACACTGAAGCTTTCTTT.

The J gene is TRBJ1-6, the V gene TRBV11-2; 7 bases match TRBD1. V trimming: 5 bases; J trimming: 7 bases; junction bases outside the gene matches: 8. Germline CDR1 reads SGHAT; CDR2 reads FQNNGV. This CDR3 contains 15 residues. CDR3 amino acids: CASSVRQGENSPLHF. The CDR3 DNA follows: TGTGCCAGCAGCGTGCGACAGGGTGAGAATTCACCCCTCCACTTT.

This rearrangement joins TRBV24-1 to TRBJ2-5, with 10 bases lining up with TRBD1. V lost 2 bases to trimming and J lost 4 bases; unmatched junction nucleotides: 6. Germline V CDR1 and CDR2: KGHDR, SFDVKD. CDR3 length: 16 amino acids. CDR3 bases: TGTGCCACCAGTGATTGGGACAGGGGAGCGGGAGAGACCCAGTACTTC. It encodes CATSDWDRGAGETQYF.

The chain employs TRBV20-1 and TRBJ2-3; 8 bases map to TRBD2. CDR3 length equals 15 residues. Trimming removed 2 bases from V and 4 bases from J; junction bases left unmatched: 8. Germline V gene data show CDR1 as DFQATT and CDR2 as SNEGSKA (reference sequence). Here the CDR3 reads CSARSGGSKADTQYF. In DNA form, the CDR3 reads TGCAGTGCTAGAAGCGGGGGATCCAAGGCAGATACGCAGTATTTT.

The V and J genes are TRBV9 and TRBJ2-3, with 7 nucleotides matching TRBD2. V lost 0 bases and J lost 5; bases outside the gene matches: 6. The CDR3 is 15 amino acids. Germline CDR1 SGDLS, CDR2 YYNGEE. The CDR3: CASSVDPSGVDTQYF. DNA for the CDR3: TGTGCCAGCAGCGTAGACCCTAGCGGAGTAGATACGCAGTATTTT.

This chain connects TRBV20-1 to TRBJ1-1; tentatively, D is TRBD1 (5 bases). Germline-derived CDR1 and CDR2 are DFQATT and SNEGSKA (reference sequence). V lost 3 bases and J lost 2, with 10 bases in between. The CDR3 covers 13 residues. The CDR3 is CSASADSNTEAFF. For the CDR3, the DNA is TGCAGTGCTAGCGCCGACAGTAACACTGAAGCTTTCTTT.

The chain joins TRBV7-3 to TRBJ1-1; TRBD1 is a possible D gene (5 bases). Germline V gene lookup returns CDR1 SGHTA and CDR2 FQGTGA. This CDR3 region has 13 residues. With 4 bases removed from V and 8 bases from J, the gap between germline ends came to 14 bases. CDR3 sequence: CASSSLPGKEAFF. The CDR3 DNA follows: TGTGCCAGCAGCTCCCTCCCAGGGAAGGAAGCTTTCTTT.

This chain connects TRBV19 to TRBJ2-2, with TRBD1 matching 9 bases. Germline assignment: CDR1 LNHDA and CDR2 SQIVND (reference sequence). This CDR3 comprises 14 residues. After removal of 7 bases from V and 7 bases from J, the junction contained 7 bases not matched to a gene. This CDR3 reads CASTLQGAGGELFF. In nucleotides, the CDR3 is TGTGCCAGTACCTTACAGGGGGCCGGCGGGGAGCTGTTTTTT. The full variable domain, rest sourced from reference TRBV19 and TRBJ2-2, is DGGITQSPKYLFRKEGQNVTLSCEQNLNHDAMYWYRQDPGQGLRLIYYSQIVNDFQKGDIAEGYSVSREKKESFPLTVTSAQKNPTAFYLCASTLQGAGGELFFGEGSRLTVL.

This clonotype showed up just once. The rearrangement links TRBV24-1 to TRBJ1-5; D uncertain. The CDR3 is made up of 14 amino acids. Germline V gene lookup returns CDR1 KGHDR and CDR2 SFDVKD. The V end was cut by 0 bases, the J end by 1 base, with 3 bases between. The CDR3 DNA follows: TGTGCCACCAGTGATTTGGACAGCAATCAGCCCCAGCATTTT. Translated, it gives CATSDLDSNQPQHF.

V gene TRBV7-2 combines with J gene TRBJ2-5, with 9 bases that match TRBD2. CDR3 length: 16 residues. V trimming: 5 bases; J trimming: 5 bases; junction bases outside the gene matches: 12. The germline V gene has CDR1 SGHTA and CDR2 FQGNSA. The CDR3 DNA reads as TGTGCCAGCAGCCCCCGGGCGGGAGGGCCAGGGGAGACCCAGTACTTC. Its protein is CASSPRAGGPGETQYF.

The rearrangement uses TRBV10-3 and TRBJ2-6; the D is unclear. Germline assignment: CDR1 ENHRY and CDR2 SYGVKD. With 7 bases removed from V and 4 bases from J, the gap between germline ends came to 8 bases. The CDR3 loop spans 13 amino acids. The CDR3 region is CAIKGTGANVLTF. The CDR3 nucleotides read TGTGCCATCAAGGGAACCGGGGCCAACGTCCTGACTTTC.